These 25 T cell receptor beta chains share one sample of origin, sequenced in a study of molecular identifiers for immune sequencing clone quantification. TCRdb itself ran the PCR reads through MiXCR, one entry per CDR3 protein. The data hold around 460,000 distinct CDR3 sequences, with less than 30% observed a single time. The sample taken for sequencing was naive CD8+ T cells from blood, with Jurkat cell RNA spiked in. Regarding subset: FACS-sorted CD8+CD4-CCR7+CD45RA+ naive T cells. These receptor sequences come from a human donor in good health. Some libraries in this study had Jurkat cell RNA spiked in.

In regard to this clonotype: One end of the junction does not line up with germline, which may come from a read error. This sequence joins TRBV6-5 and TRBJ1-1; D is perhaps TRBD1 (6 bases). This CDR3 spans 13 amino acids. Looked up from germline, CDR1 is MNHEY and CDR2 is SVGAGI. CDR3 protein: CASRRGGDTAAFF. CDR3 DNA sequence: TGTGCCAGCAGAAGGGGGGGCGACACTGCAGCTTTCTTT.

The rearrangement links TRBV27 to TRBJ2-7, with a tentative D call TRBD2 (5 bases). Germline assignment: CDR1 MNHEY and CDR2 SMNVEV (reference sequence). This CDR3 is built from 12 residues. Trimming cost V 5 bases and J 6 bases, with 11 bases left between them. CDR3 residues: CASSITRPEQYF. The CDR3 DNA sequence: TGTGCCAGCAGTATAACTAGGCCCGAGCAGTACTTC.

In its sample, this clonotype was seen many times. The gene calls are TRBV19 and TRBJ1-1, with D perhaps matching TRBD1 (6 bases). Germline CDR1 reads LNHDA; CDR2 reads SQIVND (reference sequence). With 9 bases removed from V and 1 base from J, the gap between germline ends came to 9 bases. The CDR3 contains 12 residues. As DNA, the CDR3 is TGTGCCAGCGTGACAGGGAACACTGAAGCTTTCTTT. Its translation: CASVTGNTEAFF.

The chain couples TRBV6-2 or TRBV6-3 to TRBJ1-2; D gene uncertain. Germline CDR1 and CDR2: MNHEY and SVGEGT. The CDR3 loop spans 14 amino acids. Trimming left V 2 bases short and J 4 bases short, with 11 bases between. The CDR3 loop reads CASSYVGSGYGYTF. The CDR3 nucleotides are TGTGCCAGCAGTTACGTAGGAAGCGGCTATGGCTACACCTTC.

This clonotype was recorded once. This chain uses TRBV20-1 with TRBJ2-2; 9 bases are a match to TRBD2. Germline V CDR1 and CDR2: DFQATT, SNEGSKA (reference sequence). The V segment lost 5 bases and the J segment 6 bases; nucleotides outside the gene matches: 10. The CDR3 sequence is 15 residues long. This CDR3 reads CSASPLAGRSGELFF. Written as DNA, the CDR3 is TGCAGTGCTTCCCCCCTAGCGGGAAGGTCCGGGGAGCTGTTTTTT.

With respect to this clonotype: A much bigger clone sits one base away, suggesting this may be a read error. Because the CDR3 is missing its conserved closing phenylalanine or tryptophan, this is likely a read error. The chain employs TRBV27 and TRBJ1-1; 8 bases map to TRBD1. This CDR3 is built from 15 residues. The ends lost 5 bases at V and 1 base at J; junction bases unmatched: 6. CDR1 MNHEY and CDR2 SMNVEV come from the germline V gene (reference sequence). In DNA, the CDR3 is TGTGCCAGCAGTCCCCAGGACAGGGCGAACACTGAAGCTTTCTGT. Its protein product is CASSPQDRANTEAFC.

This clonotype was detected many times. The chain uses TRBV5-4 and TRBJ1-2, with TRBD1 matching 7 bases. The CDR3 loop spans 14 amino acids. V was pared by 3 bases and J by 5 bases, with 7 bases of the junction left unmatched. Germline V gene sequence: CDR1 SGHNT, CDR2 YYREEE (reference sequence). CDR3: CASSYTGDVYGYTF. The DNA of the CDR3 is TGTGCCAGCAGCTATACAGGGGATGTATATGGCTACACCTTC.

A word on this clonotype: A much larger clone lies a single base off, so this may be a read error. Here the CDR3 omits its conserved ending phenylalanine or tryptophan, so a read error is the likely source. The V gene is TRBV20-1, the J gene TRBJ2-7, with 9 bases that match TRBD2. The CDR3 runs to 14 residues. V shed 3 bases, J shed 2 bases, and the junction held 5 bases outside the gene matches. Germline CDR1 and CDR2: DFQATT and SNEGSKA (reference sequence). This CDR3 reads CSASLAGPAYEQYY. The DNA of the CDR3 is TGCAGTGCTAGTCTAGCGGGACCGGCCTACGAGCAGTACTAC.

V usage is TRBV7-9 and J usage is TRBJ1-2; TRBD1 matches 7 bases. Germline V CDR1 and CDR2: SEHNR, FQNEAQ (reference sequence). V shed 5 bases, J shed 3 bases, and the junction held 6 bases outside the gene matches. The CDR3 contains 14 residues. In DNA form, the CDR3 reads TGTGCCAGCAGCCTAATAGGGACAGACTATGGCTACACCTTC. Translating it yields CASSLIGTDYGYTF. Full variable domain (rest looked up from reference TRBV7-9 and TRBJ1-2): DTGVSQNPRHKITKRGQNVTFRCDPISEHNRLYWYRQTLGQGPEFLTYFQNEAQLEKSRLLSDRFSAERPKGSFSTLEIQRTEQGDSAMYLCASSLIGTDYGYTFGSGTRLTVV.

The V and J genes are TRBV12-3 or TRBV12-4 and TRBJ2-2, with 8 bases aligning to TRBD1. Trimming removed 6 bases from V and 8 bases from J; junction bases left unmatched: 5. This CDR3 contains 13 residues. The CDR3 loop reads CASRDRGLGELFF. The CDR3 DNA reads as TGTGCCAGCAGAGACAGGGGCCTGGGGGAGCTGTTTTTT.

The V call is TRBV6-5, the J call TRBJ1-2, with 7 bases identical to TRBD1. Trimming at V came to 2 bases and at J to 2 bases, leaving 8 bases not matched to a gene. Germline CDR1 MNHEY, CDR2 SVGAGI. The CDR3 has 16 amino acids. CDR3 sequence reads: CASSYDGLTGNYGYTF. CDR3 coding DNA: TGTGCCAGCAGTTACGACGGCCTGACAGGGAACTATGGCTACACCTTC.

Only a few counts were recorded for this clonotype. V and J are TRBV12-3 or TRBV12-4 and TRBJ1-4; 7 bases are a match to TRBD1. J gave up 6 bases and V 5 bases, and 9 bases lay outside the gene matches. The CDR3 is 15 residues long. The CDR3 region has the DNA TGTGCCAGCAGTACACCAGACAGGGTGGATGAAAAACTGTTTTTT. The encoded protein is CASSTPDRVDEKLFF.

This clonotype appeared many times. The gene calls are TRBV5-1 and TRBJ1-2, with 7 bases identical to TRBD1. Trimming removed 5 bases from V and 3 bases from J; junction bases left unmatched: 1. Per germline, CDR1 SGHRS and CDR2 YFSETQ. The CDR3 covers 12 residues. The CDR3 DNA reads as TGCGCCAGCAGTGGGACAGACTATGGCTACACCTTC. Translation: CASSGTDYGYTF.

This clonotype was detected many times. The chain is built from TRBV28 and TRBJ2-7, with D perhaps TRBD2 (6 bases). Trimming cost V 3 bases and J 13 bases, with 19 bases left between them. The germline V gene has CDR1 MDHEN and CDR2 SYDVKM. The CDR3 sequence is 13 residues long. CDR3 sequence: CASSFPGGAPQYF. CDR3 sequence (DNA): TGTGCCAGCAGTTTCCCTGGAGGGGCACCCCAATACTTC.

This clonotype was seen many times. The chain combines TRBV6-6 with TRBJ1-5; 7 bases map to TRBD1. The CDR3 consists of 20 residues. With V trimmed by 4 bases and J by 0 bases, 18 bases remained unmatched. CDR1 is MNHNY and CDR2 is SVGAGI in the germline V gene (reference sequence). The DNA of the CDR3 is TGTGCCAGCAGTTTCAACGAGCGGGACAGCCGCCTAGATAGCAATCAGCCCCAGCATTTT. Encoded protein: CASSFNERDSRLDSNQPQHF.

With respect to this clonotype: Possible read error: a much larger clone is one base away. This chain joins TRBV18 and TRBJ2-6; 10 nucleotides align to TRBD1. CDR3 length: 20 residues. Germline assignment: CDR1 KGHSH and CDR2 LQKENI. CDR3 protein: CAGSPSYSGQGSDGANVLTF. The CDR3 nucleotides read TGTGCCGGCTCACCATCGTATTCGGGACAGGGGTCTGACGGGGCCAACGTCCTGACTTTC. The variable domain in full, completed from reference TRBV18 and TRBJ2-6, reads NAGVMQNPRHLVRRRGQEARLRCSPMKGHSHVYWYRQLPEEGLKFMVYLQKENIIDESGMPKERFSAEFPKEGPSILRIQQVVRGDSAAYFCAGSPSYSGQGSDGANVLTFGAGSRLTVL.

The chain recombines TRBV6-5 with TRBJ2-2; possibly TRBD1 or TRBD2 for D (5 bases each). Germline assignment: CDR1 MNHEY and CDR2 SVGAGI. The CDR3 loop spans 14 amino acids. Between the trimmed V and J ends, which lost 2 bases and 11 bases, there was a span of 15 bases. CDR3 DNA: TGTGCCAGCAGTTACGGGACGAACACCGAAGAGCTGTTTTTT. Translation: CASSYGTNTEELFF.

J is TRBJ2-3 and V is TRBV12-3 or TRBV12-4; 8 bases match TRBD2. Trimming removed 2 bases from V and 0 bases from J; junction bases left unmatched: 10. CDR3 length: 18 residues. The CDR3 protein is CASSLSRAGASSTDTQYF. The CDR3 bases are TGTGCCAGCAGTTTATCCCGAGCGGGGGCTTCTAGCACAGATACGCAGTATTTT.

This clonotype has at least ten counts. J is TRBJ2-7 and V is TRBV28; 10 bases line up with TRBD2. The V gene's germline CDR1 is MDHEN and CDR2 SYDVKM. Trimming removed 3 bases from V and 6 bases from J; junction bases left unmatched: 5. The CDR3 runs 14 residues. The CDR3 spells CASSFGLAGAEQYF. DNA of the CDR3: TGTGCCAGCAGTTTCGGCCTAGCGGGAGCCGAGCAGTACTTC.

This clonotype showed up many times. The chain carries TRBV29-1 and TRBJ2-7; TRBD1 matches 11 bases. Per germline, CDR1 SQVTM and CDR2 ANQGSEA. The trim removed 3 bases at V and 4 bases at J, leaving 5 bases unmatched. CDR3 size: 14 residues. The CDR3, as DNA: TGCAGCGTTGAGCCCGGGACAGGGGGTTACGAGCAGTACTTC. It yields the protein CSVEPGTGGYEQYF.

Comments on this clonotype: A much larger clone lies one base from this, so it may be a read error. The chain recombines TRBV7-9 with TRBJ1-2; D not certain. Germline CDR1 SEHNR, CDR2 FQNEAQ (reference sequence). CDR3 length: 11 amino acids. The DNA of the CDR3 is TGTGCCAGCGGCTTCAGCTATGGCTACACCTTC. This sequence encodes CASGFSYGYTF.

Concerning this clonotype itself: A much larger clone sits a single nucleotide away, making a read error possible. The V gene is TRBV7-6, the J gene TRBJ2-5; 11 bases agree with TRBD2. The germline CDR1 and CDR2 sequences are SGHVS and FNYEAQ. CDR3 length: 16 amino acids. The CDR3 loop is CASSNISGGAGEAQYF. The CDR3 DNA reads TGTGCCAGCAGCAATATTAGCGGGGGGGCCGGAGAGGCCCAGTACTTC.

This clonotype was observed at least ten times. V gene TRBV4-3 combines with J gene TRBJ1-3; D is uncertain. Germline loops: CDR1 LGHNA, CDR2 YSLEER. Trimming left V 0 bases short and J 0 bases short, with 9 bases between. The CDR3 is 16 amino acids. CDR3 DNA sequence: TGCGCCAGCAGCCAAGATTCGCTTACCTCTGGAAACACCATATATTTT. Its translation: CASSQDSLTSGNTIYF.

This clonotype has a handful of counts. The chain joins TRBV9 to TRBJ2-3; D gene uncertain. The CDR3 is 16 residues long. Between the trimmed V and J ends, which lost 0 bases and 0 bases, there was a span of 11 bases. CDR1 is SGDLS, CDR2 YYNGEE, per germline. DNA for the CDR3: TGTGCCAGCAGCGTAGGGCGGTTCACTAGCACAGATACGCAGTATTTT. Its translation: CASSVGRFTSTDTQYF.

A few counts support this clonotype. The chain uses TRBV14 and TRBJ2-5, with D possibly called TRBD1 or TRBD2 (5 bases each). With 1 base removed from V and 5 bases from J, the gap between germline ends came to 11 bases. The germline V gene has CDR1 SGHDN and CDR2 FVKESK. The length of the CDR3 is 14 residues. CDR3 bases: TGTGCCAGCAGCCAAGTTGAGGGGCGGGAGACCCAGTACTTC. Translating it yields CASSQVEGRETQYF. The complete variable domain, with remaining parts taken from reference TRBV14 and TRBJ2-5, reads EAGVTQFPSHSVIEKGQTVTLRCDPISGHDNLYWYRRVMGKEIKFLLHFVKESKQDESGMPNNRFLAERTGGTYSTLKVQPAELEDSGVYFCASSQVEGRETQYFGPGTRLLVL.